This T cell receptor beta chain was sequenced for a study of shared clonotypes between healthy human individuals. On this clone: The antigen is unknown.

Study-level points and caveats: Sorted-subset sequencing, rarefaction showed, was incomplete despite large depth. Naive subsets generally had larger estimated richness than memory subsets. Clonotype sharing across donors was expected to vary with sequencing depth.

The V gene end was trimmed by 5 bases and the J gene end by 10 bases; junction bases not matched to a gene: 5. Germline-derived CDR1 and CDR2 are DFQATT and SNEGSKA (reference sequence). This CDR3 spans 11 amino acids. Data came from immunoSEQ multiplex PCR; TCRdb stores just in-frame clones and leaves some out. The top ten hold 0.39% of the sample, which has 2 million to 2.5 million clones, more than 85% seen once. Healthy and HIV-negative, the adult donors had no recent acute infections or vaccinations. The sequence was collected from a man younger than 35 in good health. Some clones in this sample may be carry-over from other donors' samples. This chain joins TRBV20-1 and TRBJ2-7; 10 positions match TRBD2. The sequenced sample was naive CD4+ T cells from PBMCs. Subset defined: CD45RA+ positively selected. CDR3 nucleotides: TGCAGTGCTGAGAGCGGGAGGGATCAGTACTTC. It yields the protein CSAESGRDQYF.